The next 31 T cell receptor beta chains were all read from a single sample in a study of cytomegalovirus exposure and HLA in healthy donors. This PCR relied on a set of 60 Vbeta primers and 13 Jbeta primers. Assay: immunoSEQ multiplex PCR; the TCRdb copy retains only in-frame clones and omits some. The sample carries fewer than 120,000 clones, around 79% recorded once. What was sequenced was PBMCs. The receptors were gathered from a woman aged 25-40 years in good health and CMV-seronegative.

This clone was seen only a few times. The V and J genes are TRBV7-9 and TRBJ2-1; D remains ambiguous. Between the trimmed V and J ends, which lost 5 bases and 6 bases, there was a span of 8 bases. This CDR3 region has 12 residues. Germline CDR1 reads SEHNR; CDR2 reads FQNEAQ (reference sequence). CDR3 sequence: CASSPTPNEQFF. The CDR3 DNA follows: TGTGCCAGCAGCCCTACCCCCAATGAGCAGTTCTTC.

J is TRBJ1-5 and V is TRBV7-8; tentative D call: TRBD1 (5 bases). The V and J ends lost 0 bases and 5 bases respectively, with 17 bases between them. The CDR3 has 17 amino acids. Germline V gene lookup returns CDR1 SGHVS and CDR2 FQNEAQ. The CDR3 coding sequence is TGTGCCAGCAGCTTAGCATGGGGCAGGACCAGGGATCAGCCCCAGCATTTT. This codes for CASSLAWGRTRDQPQHF.

The rearrangement uses TRBV4-3 and TRBJ2-5; D may be TRBD2 (5 bases). Germline V lookup: CDR1 LGHNA, CDR2 YSLEER. The CDR3 loop spans 14 amino acids. The V and J ends lost 3 bases and 5 bases respectively, with 13 bases between them. DNA for the CDR3: TGCGCCAGCAGCCAGTTCGGGGTAGGGGAGACCCAGTACTTC. This translates into CASSQFGVGETQYF.

This chain uses TRBV7-2 with TRBJ1-6, with D perhaps TRBD1 (6 bases). Deletions cut 5 bases from V and 0 bases from J, with 11 bases between. The CDR3 is 16 amino acids. In germline, CDR1 is SGHTA, CDR2 FQGNSA. The CDR3 protein is CASSPRGGSYNSPLHF. DNA of the CDR3: TGTGCCAGCAGCCCTAGGGGGGGCTCCTATAATTCACCCCTCCACTTT.

The chain combines TRBV30 with TRBJ1-6; 7 bases align to TRBD1. V shed 5 bases and J 8 bases; nucleotides not matched to a gene: 6. The germline V gene has CDR1 GTSNPN and CDR2 SVGIG (reference sequence). The CDR3 spans 13 residues. CDR3: CAWCTGAYSPLHF. For the CDR3, the DNA is TGTGCCTGGTGCACAGGGGCTTATTCACCCCTCCACTTT.

This clone was found once. This chain uses TRBV14 with TRBJ2-2; 8 bases are a match to TRBD1. Germline CDR1 SGHDN, CDR2 FVKESK. V was pared by 0 bases and J by 5 bases, with 8 bases of the junction left unmatched. This CDR3 contains 17 residues. This CDR3 reads CASSQDIKTGVTGELFF. For the CDR3, the DNA is TGTGCCAGCAGCCAAGATATTAAGACAGGGGTAACCGGGGAGCTGTTTTTT.

The CDR3 protein is CSGTSGQLNAEQYF. The CDR3 DNA sequence: TGCAGCGGCACATCGGGACAGCTTAATGCCGAGCAGTACTTC. The V call is TRBV29-1, the J call TRBJ2-7; TRBD1 matches 7 bases. Trimming took 7 bases from V and 6 from J; bases not matched to a gene: 15. CDR1 is SQVTM and CDR2 is ANQGSEA in the germline V gene. This CDR3 comprises 14 residues.

The chain has TRBV2 and TRBJ1-1; the D gene is possibly TRBD1 (5 bases). Germline CDR1 reads SNHLY; CDR2 reads FYNNEI. The length of the CDR3 is 13 residues. Trimming stripped 3 bases from V and 4 bases from J, with 9 bases between. The CDR3 loop is CASSDRAGTEAFF. CDR3 nucleotides: TGTGCCAGCAGTGACAGGGCTGGCACTGAAGCTTTCTTT. Looking up the rest from reference TRBV2 and TRBJ1-1 gives the full variable domain: EPEVTQTPSHQVTQMGQEVILRCVPISNHLYFYWYRQILGQKVEFLVSFYNNEISEKSEIFDDQFSVERPDGSNFTLKIRSTKLEDSAMYFCASSDRAGTEAFFGQGTRLTVV.

The chain combines TRBV5-4 with TRBJ1-4, with unresolved D. V lost 0 bases and J 0 bases, leaving 9 bases between the germline ends. This CDR3 contains 16 residues. Germline CDR1 reads SGHNT; CDR2 reads YYREEE (reference sequence). In DNA, the CDR3 is TGTGCCAGCAGCTTGGACCTAGGTTCAACTAATGAAAAACTGTTTTTT. Translating gives CASSLDLGSTNEKLFF.

This chain links TRBV6-6 with TRBJ1-1, with 10 positions matching TRBD1. The V segment lost 5 bases and the J segment 5 bases; nucleotides outside the gene matches: 11. Germline V gene lookup returns CDR1 MNHNY and CDR2 SVGAGI (reference sequence). The CDR3 spans 16 residues. DNA for the CDR3: TGTGCCAGCAGTCTAGGGACAGGGGCGGCCGGTACTGAAGCTTTCTTT. Its translation: CASSLGTGAAGTEAFF.

The chain uses TRBV5-6 and TRBJ1-2, with D tentatively TRBD1 (5 bases). The CDR3 is 12 residues long. Germline values: CDR1 SGHDT, CDR2 YYEEEE. Trimming shortened V by 0 bases and J by 6 bases, and 6 bases separated the two germline ends. CDR3 DNA: TGTGCCAGCAGCTTGGAGGGGAATGGCTACACCTTC. Translation: CASSLEGNGYTF.

Remarks on this clone: This CDR3 fails to terminate in the conserved phenylalanine or tryptophan, so it likely reflects a read error. The chain is built from TRBV9 and TRBJ1-1; perhaps TRBD1 as D (5 bases). Trimming pared 3 bases from V and 8 bases from J, leaving 14 bases between. CDR1 is SGDLS and CDR2 is YYNGEE in the germline V gene. This CDR3 region has 13 residues. The CDR3 coding sequence is TGTGCCAGCAGCGGGACGACAGAATTAGAAGCTTTCCTT. Residues: CASSGTTELEAFL.

This clone has a handful of counts. This sequence joins TRBV6-1 and TRBJ1-2; TRBD1 matches at 9 bases. Trimming at V came to 10 bases and at J to 4 bases, leaving 10 bases not matched to a gene. The CDR3 is 14 amino acids. In germline, CDR1 is MNHNS, CDR2 SASEGT. The CDR3 loop reads CATIPGQGGYGYTF. The CDR3 nucleotides read TGTGCCACCATTCCGGGACAGGGTGGCTATGGCTACACCTTC.

The gene calls are TRBV7-9 and TRBJ2-7; perhaps TRBD2 as D (5 bases). The V gene's germline CDR1 is SEHNR and CDR2 FQNEAQ (reference sequence). This CDR3 spans 13 amino acids. Trimming stripped 5 bases from V and 9 bases from J, with 17 bases between. The CDR3, as DNA: TGTGCCAGCAGCACCGGGAATGCTGGCGGGCAGTACTTC. Translated: CASSTGNAGGQYF.

The table lists this clone with a count of one. The chain recombines TRBV28 with TRBJ1-2, with D uncertain. This CDR3 comprises 12 residues. V lost 4 bases and J lost 3, with 6 bases in between. The germline V gene encodes CDR1 MDHEN and CDR2 SYDVKM. CDR3 nucleotide sequence: TGTGCCAGCAGTTCGGACTACTATGGCTACACCTTC. It yields the protein CASSSDYYGYTF.

The rearrangement joins TRBV4-1 to TRBJ1-1; maybe TRBD1 (6 bases). CDR1 is MGHRA, CDR2 YSYEKL, per germline. The CDR3 runs 15 residues. The germline V and J ends were trimmed by 4 bases and 0 bases, with 12 bases remaining between them. Written as DNA, the CDR3 is TGCGCCAGCAGCCCCGGACAGTTTATGAACACTGAAGCTTTCTTT. Translated, it gives CASSPGQFMNTEAFF.

This chain uses TRBV6-5 with TRBJ2-2; TRBD1 agrees at 7 bases. The germline CDR1 and CDR2 sequences are MNHEY and SVGAGI. The CDR3 contains 16 residues. With V trimmed by 2 bases and J by 1 base, 4 bases remained unmatched. The CDR3 spells CASSYDRVRNTGELFF. In DNA form, the CDR3 reads TGTGCCAGCAGTTACGACAGGGTGAGGAACACCGGGGAGCTGTTTTTT.

The rearrangement uses TRBV7-2 and TRBJ2-5; 12 nucleotides line up with TRBD1. Germline trimming cut 5 bases from V and 6 bases from J; bases unmatched to any gene: 13. CDR1 and CDR2 from the germline V gene are SGHTA and FQGNSA. The CDR3 has 17 residues. The CDR3 nucleotides read TGTGCCAGCAGCAGAAACCCCGGGACAGGGGGCGATAAGACCCAGTACTTC. Translation gives CASSRNPGTGGDKTQYF.

This clone is a singleton in its sample. The rearrangement joins TRBV4-3 to TRBJ2-2; TRBD1 is a possible D gene (5 bases). Per germline, CDR1 LGHNA and CDR2 YSLEER. Trimming pared 1 base from V and 3 bases from J, leaving 12 bases between. The CDR3 has 16 amino acids. The CDR3 nucleotides read TGCGCCAGCAGCCAAGGTCAGGACATTTACACCGGGGAGCTGTTTTTT. Amino acid sequence: CASSQGQDIYTGELFF.

V is TRBV12-2 and J is TRBJ2-5; whether TRBD2, the table's D call, matches the DNA was not checked. TRBV12-2 constitutes a pseudogene. The CDR3 runs to 16 residues. In nucleotides, the CDR3 is TGTGCAAGTCGCCACAGGGCCGATTGGCGGGAGGAGACCCAGTACTTC. It specifies CASRHRADWREETQYF.

The rearrangement uses TRBV6-1 and TRBJ1-1; weak D call: TRBD1 (5 bases). The CDR3 consists of 16 residues. V gave up 4 bases and J gave up 1 base, with 16 bases separating them. Looked up from germline, CDR1 is MNHNS and CDR2 is SASEGT. CDR3 amino acids: CASSGLDSSWNTEAFF. CDR3 coding DNA: TGTGCCAGCAGTGGGTTAGACAGCAGTTGGAACACTGAAGCTTTCTTT.

The chain is built from TRBV27 and TRBJ2-7; 7 positions agree with TRBD1. Trimming cost V 6 bases and J 2 bases; bases outside gene matches: 4. CDR1 is MNHEY, CDR2 SMNVEV, per germline (reference sequence). The CDR3 consists of 13 residues. The DNA for the CDR3 is TGTGCCAGCAGGTCCGACAGGGCCTACGAGCAGTACTTC. It codes for CASRSDRAYEQYF.

The rearrangement links TRBV28 to TRBJ1-2; tentative D call: TRBD1 (6 bases). Germline V gives CDR1 MDHEN, CDR2 SYDVKM. Trimming shortened V by 5 bases and J by 4 bases, and 11 bases separated the two germline ends. The CDR3 contains 13 residues. The DNA for the CDR3 is TGTGCCAGCAGTCCTCGACAGGTCTATGGCTACACCTTC. Residues: CASSPRQVYGYTF.

The chain links TRBV6-5 to TRBJ2-5; 9 nucleotides agree with TRBD1. Germline-derived CDR1 and CDR2 are MNHEY and SVGAGI. Germline trimming cut 7 bases from V and 4 bases from J; bases unmatched to any gene: 7. This CDR3 comprises 14 residues. For the CDR3, the DNA is TGTGCCAGCAAAATGGGACAGGGCTTAGAGACCCAGTACTTC. Protein: CASKMGQGLETQYF.

This chain joins TRBV27 and TRBJ1-5; 7 positions match TRBD1. The CDR3 length is 14 residues. Germline CDR1 MNHEY, CDR2 SMNVEV (reference sequence). The V segment lost 4 bases and the J segment 4 bases; nucleotides outside the gene matches: 4. CDR3 residues: CASSWTGINQPQHF. In nucleotides, the CDR3 is TGTGCCAGCAGTTGGACAGGTATTAATCAGCCCCAGCATTTT.

The gene calls are TRBV28 and TRBJ1-2; D is perhaps TRBD1 (5 bases). CDR1 is MDHEN and CDR2 is SYDVKM in the germline V gene. V gave up 6 bases and J gave up 7 bases, with 18 bases separating them. This CDR3 contains 14 residues. This chain's CDR3 is CASRTGGVGSGYTF. The CDR3 DNA follows: TGTGCCAGCAGAACTGGAGGGGTGGGCTCTGGCTACACCTTC.

The J gene is TRBJ2-3, the V gene TRBV7-6, with D possibly being TRBD2 (7 bases). This CDR3 has 17 residues. The germline gives CDR1 SGHVS, CDR2 FNYEAQ. V was pared by 5 bases and J by 2 bases, with 20 bases between. CDR3 sequence reads: CASSGPRGPHNTDTQYF. The CDR3 nucleotides are TGTGCCAGCAGCGGCCCGCGGGGGCCCCATAACACAGATACGCAGTATTTT.

This clone was observed once. This chain's CDR3 is CASSLTGLVGDEQFF. The CDR3 nucleotides read TGTGCCAGCAGCCTCACGGGACTGGTGGGCGATGAGCAGTTCTTC. The J gene is TRBJ2-1, the V gene TRBV7-9; TRBD2 is a possible D gene (6 bases). Germline CDR1 and CDR2: SEHNR and FQNEAQ (reference sequence). V lost 5 bases to trimming and J lost 8 bases, with 19 bases between them. The CDR3 consists of 15 residues.

The chain employs TRBV29-1 and TRBJ1-1; TRBD1 aligns across 8 bases. CDR1 is SQVTM and CDR2 is ANQGSEA in the germline V gene. This CDR3 region has 13 residues. V was clipped by 6 bases and J by 0 bases; unmatched bases: 3. The CDR3 DNA reads TGCAGCGTGCGGACAGGGTTGAACACTGAAGCTTTCTTT. It specifies CSVRTGLNTEAFF.

The CDR3 bases are TGCGCCAGCAGCTCGGGAAAGACGAGGACAGGGTTATTGTCCGCCGGGGAGCTGTTTTTT. It codes for CASSSGKTRTGLLSAGELFF. The rearrangement joins TRBV5-1 to TRBJ2-2; TRBD1 matches at 8 bases. Germline V lookup: CDR1 SGHRS, CDR2 YFSETQ. The CDR3 totals 20 residues. The junction had 22 bases not matched to a gene; V was cut back by 3 bases and J by 6 bases.

The rearrangement joins TRBV4-1 to TRBJ2-7, with 11 bases fitting TRBD2. The CDR3 length is 18 residues. V trimming: 0 bases; J trimming: 5 bases; junction bases outside the gene matches: 12. Per germline, CDR1 MGHRA and CDR2 YSYEKL. The CDR3 sequence: CASSQDRLASGRSHEQYF. The CDR3 nucleotides are TGCGCCAGCAGCCAAGATAGGTTGGCTAGCGGGAGGAGCCACGAGCAGTACTTC.